The clone carrying this TCR beta chain has just one count. Some clones are missing from TCRdb's copy, which holds only in-frame ones; the method was immunoSEQ multiplex PCR. The sample lists about 310,000 clones, 85% to 90% occurring once. This record belongs to a study of blood T cell repertoires in COVID-19. For the study at large: Some COVID-19 samples were acute and others convalescent; all came from the United States, Italy and Spain. T cells, B-cell-depleted T cells, or PBMCs provided the cDNA or gDNA that served as material.

Everyone who took part was about 18 to 90 years old, and they came from about 25 US areas. Participants' reported clinical history set cohort assignment. The V gene's germline CDR1 is SGHTA and CDR2 FQGNSA. This CDR3 spans 17 amino acids. With V trimmed by 1 base and J by 0 bases, 6 bases remained unmatched. Material: PBMCs or T cells enriched from blood (not recorded which). This sequence was found in a woman between 25 and 40 years old who had recovered from COVID-19. The V call is TRBV7-2, the J call TRBJ2-1, with 7 positions matching TRBD2. The chain's CDR3 is CASSLDPGGSSYNEQFF. CDR3 DNA: TGTGCCAGCAGCTTAGACCCTGGCGGGAGCTCCTACAATGAGCAGTTCTTC.